The following is a TCR beta chain sequence with its context. This entry is derived from a study of blood T cell repertoires in COVID-19. Turning to the study itself: The United States, Italy and Spain were the sources of the acute and convalescent COVID-19 samples. Sample material is recorded as cDNA or gDNA derived from T cells, B-cell-depleted T cells, or PBMCs.

The CDR3 loop spans 13 amino acids. Per the germline V gene, CDR1 is SQVTM and CDR2 is ANQGSEA. Germline trimming cut 6 bases from V and 11 bases from J; bases unmatched to any gene: 15. Authors' data handling: Researchers report that nucleated cell counts were estimated from reference gene primer amplification. This table comes from immunoSEQ multiplex PCR, and its TCRdb copy is limited to in-frame clones, with some not included. The DNA gave D and trimming, while V, J and clone size come from that table. The sample yields hundreds of thousands of clones, approximately 83% seen once. The chain employs TRBV29-1 and TRBJ1-1; 7 bases fit TRBD1. Sample: peripheral blood. This TCR was sampled from an elderly man with acute or convalescent COVID-19. CDR3 DNA sequence: TGCAGCGTGTCCCTGAGGGGGCAGGGTTTGGCTTTCTTT. Protein sequence: CSVSLRGQGLAFF. The variable domain in full, with the rest retrieved from reference TRBV29-1 and TRBJ1-1, is SAVISQKPSRDICQRGTSLTIQCQVDSQVTMMFWYRQQPGQSLTLIATANQGSEATYESGFVIDKFPISRPNLTFSTLTVSNMSPEDSSIYLCSVSLRGQGLAFFGQGTRLTVV.